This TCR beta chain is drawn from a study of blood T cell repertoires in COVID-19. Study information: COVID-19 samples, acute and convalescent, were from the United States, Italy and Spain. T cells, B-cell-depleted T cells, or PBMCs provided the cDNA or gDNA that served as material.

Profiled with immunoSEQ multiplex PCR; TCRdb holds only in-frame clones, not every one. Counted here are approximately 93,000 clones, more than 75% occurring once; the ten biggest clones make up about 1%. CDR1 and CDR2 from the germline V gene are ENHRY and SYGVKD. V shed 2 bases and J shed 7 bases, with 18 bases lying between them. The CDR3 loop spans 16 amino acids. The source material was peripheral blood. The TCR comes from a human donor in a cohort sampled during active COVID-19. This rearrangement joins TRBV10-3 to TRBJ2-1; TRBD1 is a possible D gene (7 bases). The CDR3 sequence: CAISEAQVQGRNEQFF. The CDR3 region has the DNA TGTGCCATCAGTGAGGCCCAGGTACAGGGGAGGAATGAGCAGTTCTTC.